One and the same sample provided the 20 T cell receptor beta chains below, sequenced in a study of breast tumors, draining lymph nodes, adjacent tissues. TCRdb independently ran MiXCR on the multiplex PCR reads; one entry per CDR3 protein. The sample lists about 230,000 distinct CDR3 sequences, 32% occurring once. Breast cancer patients provided tissue from their axillary draining lymph nodes. The sequenced sample consisted of axillary lymph node tissue. These receptors were collected from a female donor with breast cancer. Some clones in this sample may be carry-over from other donors' samples.

A note on this clonotype: The CDR3 ends on some other residue instead of the conserved phenylalanine or tryptophan, so this is likely a read error. The chain has TRBV7-9 and TRBJ2-2; TRBD1 might be the D (6 bases). CDR3 length: 14 residues. In germline, CDR1 is SEHNR, CDR2 FQNEAQ (reference sequence). In nucleotides, the CDR3 is TGTGCCAGCAGCTCCCGACAGGACACCGGAGAGCTGTTTTCT. Amino acid sequence: CASSSRQDTGELFS.

The chain recombines TRBV20-1 with TRBJ1-1, with D perhaps matching TRBD1 (6 bases). This CDR3 contains 13 residues. The germline V and J ends were trimmed by 5 bases and 11 bases, with 21 bases remaining between them. The germline CDR1 and CDR2 sequences are DFQATT and SNEGSKA (reference sequence). CDR3 protein: CSAPPGGASVAFF. In DNA form, the CDR3 reads TGCAGTGCTCCCCCCGGGGGGGCCTCGGTGGCTTTCTTT.

This clonotype occurred many times. This chain connects TRBV19 to TRBJ2-1; possibly TRBD2 for D (6 bases). The germline V and J ends were trimmed by 3 bases and 4 bases, with 28 bases remaining between them. Germline loops: CDR1 LNHDA, CDR2 SQIVND (reference sequence). This CDR3 comprises 20 residues. Here the CDR3 reads CASSMGTPLADRRVYNEQFF. CDR3 DNA: TGTGCCAGTAGTATGGGAACGCCTTTAGCGGACCGTAGAGTTTACAATGAGCAGTTCTTC.

This clonotype is labeled as medium-sized. The genes are TRBV7-8 and TRBJ2-5; D gene unclear. This CDR3 has 11 residues. V lost 5 bases and J 4 bases, leaving 5 bases between the germline ends. Germline V gene lookup returns CDR1 SGHVS and CDR2 FQNEAQ. In DNA, the CDR3 is TGTGCCAGCAGCACCAGAGAGACCCAGTACTTC. Protein sequence: CASSTRETQYF.

This clonotype was detected ten times or more. This chain uses TRBV12-3 or TRBV12-4 with TRBJ1-5; TRBD1 matches at 8 bases. This CDR3 comprises 14 residues. V trimming: 4 bases; J trimming: 3 bases; junction bases outside the gene matches: 2. CDR3 coding DNA: TGTGCCAGCAGTTGGGACAGGACCAATCAGCCCCAGCATTTT. Its protein is CASSWDRTNQPQHF.

This clonotype appeared many times. The chain's CDR3 is CSAHALGDINNEQFF. CDR3 in DNA: TGCAGTGCCCACGCGCTTGGGGACATCAACAATGAGCAGTTCTTC. The chain combines TRBV20-1 with TRBJ2-1; possibly TRBD1 for D (6 bases). Trimming pared 6 bases from V and 5 bases from J, leaving 20 bases between. Germline CDR1 and CDR2: DFQATT and SNEGSKA (reference sequence). The CDR3 contains 15 residues.

For this clonotype: This may arise from a read error, as a much more abundant clone is one base away. The rearrangement links TRBV6-5 to TRBJ2-3; D gene unclear. There are 15 residues in the CDR3. Trimming left V 8 bases short and J 2 bases short, with 17 bases between. Per the germline V gene, CDR1 is MNHEY and CDR2 is SVGAGI. The CDR3 nucleotides read TGTGCCAGCGGTGAAACCCGGGCCAACACAGATACGCAGTATTTT. Its translation: CASGETRANTDTQYF.

This clonotype has only one observation. The genes are TRBV20-1 and TRBJ2-1, with D tentatively TRBD2 (6 bases). In germline, CDR1 is DFQATT, CDR2 SNEGSKA (reference sequence). CDR3 length: 15 residues. V was clipped by 5 bases and J by 4 bases, with 18 bases between them. The DNA for the CDR3 is TGCAGTGCTCCCGGGACTGGCCAAGCATACAATGAGCAGTTCTTC. Translation: CSAPGTGQAYNEQFF.

This clonotype was counted many times. This sequence joins TRBV11-3 and TRBJ2-5; D is possibly TRBD2 (5 bases). CDR3 length equals 15 residues. V shed 5 bases and J shed 0 bases, with 13 bases lying between them. The germline V gene encodes CDR1 SGHNT and CDR2 YENEEA. CDR3 in amino acids: CASSRGGPNQETQYF. In nucleotides, the CDR3 is TGTGCCAGCAGCCGTGGAGGACCGAACCAAGAGACCCAGTACTTC.

This clonotype was counted many times. V and J are TRBV6-1 and TRBJ2-7; 9 bases line up with TRBD1. This CDR3 is built from 15 residues. Per the germline V gene, CDR1 is MNHNS and CDR2 is SASEGT. The V segment lost 5 bases and the J segment 6 bases; nucleotides outside the gene matches: 11. DNA of the CDR3: TGTGCCAGCAGTACCCCGGGACAGGGCAGCACCGAGCAGTACTTC. It yields the protein CASSTPGQGSTEQYF.

The rearrangement joins TRBV10-3 to TRBJ1-3, with D possibly matching TRBD1 (6 bases). Trimming took 6 bases from V and 6 from J, leaving 9 bases between them. CDR3 size: 12 residues. Germline CDR1 ENHRY, CDR2 SYGVKD. The CDR3 spells CAISGTSNTIYF. The CDR3 coding sequence is TGTGCCATCAGCGGGACATCAAACACCATATATTTT.

This chain uses TRBV7-2 with TRBJ2-3; D tentatively fits TRBD1 or TRBD2 (5 bases each). Germline CDR1 is SGHTA and CDR2 is FQGNSA. V lost 5 bases and J lost 3, with 15 bases in between. CDR3 length equals 15 residues. The DNA of the CDR3 is TGTGCCAGCAGCGTTGGGCAGGGAGTAACAGATACGCAGTATTTT. As protein: CASSVGQGVTDTQYF.

In this sample, this clonotype turned up many times. The chain uses TRBV19 and TRBJ2-1; D not resolved. Germline CDR1 and CDR2: LNHDA and SQIVND (reference sequence). CDR3 length equals 14 residues. The germline V and J ends were trimmed by 1 base and 5 bases, with 9 bases remaining between them. The chain's CDR3 is CASSIGWQNNEQFF. The CDR3 DNA follows: TGTGCCAGTAGTATAGGTTGGCAAAACAATGAGCAGTTCTTC.

This clonotype was observed at least ten times. The chain employs TRBV10-3 and TRBJ2-5; no clear D gene. CDR1 is ENHRY, CDR2 SYGVKD, per germline. V lost 4 bases, J lost 1 base, and 7 bases lay in between. This CDR3 is built from 13 residues. The CDR3 here is CAISGWAQETQYF. CDR3 DNA: TGTGCCATCAGTGGGTGGGCCCAAGAGACCCAGTACTTC.

As regards this clonotype: The junction does not match germline at one end; this may be a read error. The chain couples TRBV4-1 to TRBJ1-1; 8 bases map to TRBD1. Germline V CDR1 and CDR2: MGHRA, YSYEKL. This CDR3 region has 16 residues. Written as DNA, the CDR3 is TGCGCCAGCGGCCAAGCACAGGGGGTCCGGGGGACTGAAGCTTTCTTT. Its protein product is CASGQAQGVRGTEAFF.

This clonotype has a count of ten or more. The rearrangement joins TRBV20-1 to TRBJ1-6; tentative D call: TRBD1 (5 bases). Trimming removed 1 base from V and 9 bases from J, with 16 bases in between. Germline values: CDR1 DFQATT, CDR2 SNEGSKA (reference sequence). The CDR3 has 15 residues. CDR3 in amino acids: CSARVGEGAGSPLHF. CDR3 nucleotide sequence: TGCAGTGCTAGAGTCGGAGAAGGGGCCGGTTCACCCCTCCACTTT.

Regarding this clonotype: Germline is not matched at one junction end, which may reflect a read error. V is TRBV6-6 and J is TRBJ1-5; 9 bases are shared with TRBD1. Looked up from germline, CDR1 is MNHNY and CDR2 is SVGAGI (reference sequence). The CDR3 contains 16 residues. The CDR3 sequence is CASSYGDRVGKQPQHF. CDR3 in DNA: TGTGCCAGCAGTTACGGGGACAGGGTGGGCAAACAGCCCCAGCATTTT.

This clonotype appeared a few times. V and J are TRBV19 and TRBJ1-1, with 8 bases matching TRBD1. CDR1 and CDR2 (germline): LNHDA, SQIVND (reference sequence). With V trimmed by 8 bases and J by 6 bases, 5 bases remained unmatched. The CDR3 sequence is 12 residues long. The CDR3 DNA is TGTGCCAGTTCGACAGGGGCCCCTGAAGCTTTCTTT. It translates to CASSTGAPEAFF.

As concerns this clonotype: Relative to the germline gene, one junction end is altered; a read error may explain this. This chain links TRBV20-1 with TRBJ1-5; D unresolved. CDR3 length equals 15 residues. Germline V CDR1 and CDR2: DFQATT, SNEGSKA (reference sequence). The CDR3 loop reads CNARDHSSATQPQHF. The CDR3 nucleotides are TGCAATGCTAGAGATCACTCATCGGCAACTCAGCCCCAGCATTTT.

This rearrangement joins TRBV9 to TRBJ2-7; no clear D. V gave up 3 bases and J gave up 5 bases, with 24 bases separating them. Per germline, CDR1 SGDLS and CDR2 YYNGEE. This CDR3 region has 17 residues. Here the CDR3 reads CASSAQPSEGWQNEQYF. The CDR3 nucleotides read TGTGCCAGCAGCGCCCAACCCAGTGAAGGTTGGCAGAACGAGCAGTACTTC.